This T cell receptor (beta chain) was identified in a study of blood T cells in healthy people across ages. No fewer than 6 micrograms of total RNA were isolated from every sample. Looked up from germline, CDR1 is SGHKS and CDR2 is YYEKEE (reference sequence). Trimming left V 3 bases short and J 3 bases short, with 14 bases between. The CDR3 extends over 15 amino acids. It was with a sample-barcoded 5' primer and a J-beta primer mix that a second PCR of roughly 6 to 11 cycles was run. Using its own MiXCR run on the 5' RACE reads, TCRdb lists one record per CDR3 protein. Counted here are roughly 1,800,000 distinct CDR3 sequences, about 50% occurring once; the ten biggest clones make up over 2%.

The clonotype originates from a woman in her 40s in good health. Sequencing was carried out using blood. The chain is built from TRBV5-5 and TRBJ2-3; TRBD2 might be the D (6 bases). CDR3 nucleotides: TGTGCCAGCAGCTCTCGGGGGACCCGGACAGATACGCAGTATTTT. It specifies CASSSRGTRTDTQYF.